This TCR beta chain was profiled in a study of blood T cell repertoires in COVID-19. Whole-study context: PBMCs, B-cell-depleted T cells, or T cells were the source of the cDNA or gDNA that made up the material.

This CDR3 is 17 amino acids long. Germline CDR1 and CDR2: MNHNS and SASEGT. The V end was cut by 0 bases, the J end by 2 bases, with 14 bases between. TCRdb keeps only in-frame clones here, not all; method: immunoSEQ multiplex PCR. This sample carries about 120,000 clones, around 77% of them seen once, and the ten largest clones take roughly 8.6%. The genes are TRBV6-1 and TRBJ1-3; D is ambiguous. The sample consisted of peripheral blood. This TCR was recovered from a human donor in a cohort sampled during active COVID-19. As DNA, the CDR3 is TGTGCCAGCAGTGAAGCGCGTGGAGGGCCTGCTGGAAACACCATATATTTT. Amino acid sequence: CASSEARGGPAGNTIYF.